Detailed here is one TCR beta chain. Its antigen is unknown. The sample originates from a study of cytomegalovirus exposure and HLA in healthy donors. Study observations and caveats: HLA alleles showed associations with 16,951 TCR beta sequences in a later analysis, at a 0.05 false discovery rate.

The CDR3 length is 13 residues. Deletions cut 6 bases from V and 0 bases from J, with 8 bases between. The germline V gene has CDR1 KGHSH and CDR2 LQKENI. It was with 60 Vbeta and 13 Jbeta primers that the PCR ran. Using immunoSEQ multiplex PCR, the repertoire was profiled, and TCRdb retains in-frame clones only, with some absent. Altogether under 200,000 clones are present, about 72% being singletons, with the ten largest covering approximately 2.1%. This sequence joins TRBV18 and TRBJ1-1, with D perhaps matching TRBD1 (5 bases). This clonotype was sampled from a man between 45 and 60 years old in good health and CMV-seropositive. Specimen: PBMCs. The CDR3 loop reads CASSQGMNTEAFF. In DNA, the CDR3 is TGTGCCAGCTCCCAGGGAATGAACACTGAAGCTTTCTTT.